This T cell receptor beta chain was sequenced in a study of blood T cell repertoires in COVID-19. Study details: COVID-19 samples, acute and convalescent, were from the United States, Italy and Spain.

The authors' processing: Cell counts per sample came from amplifying reference gene primers. Here immunoSEQ multiplex PCR was the method, and the copy in TCRdb shows in-frame clones only, minus some. The V and J calls and clone size are taken from that table; D and trimming were inferred from the DNA. Among fewer than 350,000 clones listed, around 85% were seen once. Germline CDR1 and CDR2: MNHEY and SVGAGI. J gave up 4 bases and V 5 bases, and 9 bases lay outside the gene matches. The CDR3 loop spans 15 amino acids. The genes are TRBV6-5 and TRBJ2-7; 9 bases line up with TRBD2. Sequenced input: peripheral blood. The receptor comes from a woman in her 30s who had recovered from COVID-19. The CDR3 DNA reads as TGTGCCAGCAGTAATCCGGGACTAGCTAGTTACGAGCAGTACTTC. It codes for CASSNPGLASYEQYF.